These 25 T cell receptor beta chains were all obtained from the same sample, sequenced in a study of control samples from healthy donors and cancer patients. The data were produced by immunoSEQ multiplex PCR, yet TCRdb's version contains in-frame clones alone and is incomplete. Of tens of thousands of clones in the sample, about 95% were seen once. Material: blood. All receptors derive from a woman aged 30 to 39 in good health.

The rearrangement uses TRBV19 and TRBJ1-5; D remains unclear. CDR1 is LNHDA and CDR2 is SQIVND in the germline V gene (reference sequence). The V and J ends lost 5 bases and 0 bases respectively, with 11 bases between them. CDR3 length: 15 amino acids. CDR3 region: CASSRSRDSNQPQHF. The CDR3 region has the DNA TGTGCCAGTAGTCGGTCCCGGGATAGCAATCAGCCCCAGCATTTT.

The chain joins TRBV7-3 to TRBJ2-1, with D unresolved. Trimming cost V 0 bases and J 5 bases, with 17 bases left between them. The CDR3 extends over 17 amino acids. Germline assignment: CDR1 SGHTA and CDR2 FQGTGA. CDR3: CASSLTSYGLVNNEQFF. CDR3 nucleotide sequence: TGTGCCAGCAGCTTAACGTCGTACGGGTTGGTCAACAATGAGCAGTTCTTC.

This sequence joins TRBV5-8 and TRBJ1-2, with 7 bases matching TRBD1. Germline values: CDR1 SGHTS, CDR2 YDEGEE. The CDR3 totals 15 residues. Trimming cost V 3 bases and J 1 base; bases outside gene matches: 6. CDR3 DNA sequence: TGTGCCAGCAGCTCTGGGACAGTCATTAACTATGGCTACACCTTC. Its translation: CASSSGTVINYGYTF.

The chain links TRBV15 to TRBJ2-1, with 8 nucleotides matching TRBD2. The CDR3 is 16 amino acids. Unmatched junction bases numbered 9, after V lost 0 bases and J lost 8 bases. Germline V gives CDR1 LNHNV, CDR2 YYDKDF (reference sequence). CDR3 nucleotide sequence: TGTGCCACCAGCAGAGATCGGGGCGGGGGGCCCTATGAGCAGTTCTTC. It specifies CATSRDRGGGPYEQFF.

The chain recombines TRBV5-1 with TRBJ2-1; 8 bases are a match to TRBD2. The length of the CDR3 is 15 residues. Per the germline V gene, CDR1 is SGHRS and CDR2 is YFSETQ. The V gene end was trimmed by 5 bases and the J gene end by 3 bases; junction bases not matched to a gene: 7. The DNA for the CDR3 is TGCGCCAGCAGTCTCGGGGGGGCGGACTACAATGAGCAGTTCTTC. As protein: CASSLGGADYNEQFF.

The CDR3: CASSFSVGLNTEAFF. CDR3 DNA: TGCGCCAGCAGCTTTTCTGTAGGGTTGAACACTGAAGCTTTCTTT. The chain combines TRBV5-1 with TRBJ1-1; D unresolved. The CDR3 is made up of 15 amino acids. V lost 2 bases and J 0 bases, leaving 11 bases between the germline ends. Germline V gene lookup returns CDR1 SGHRS and CDR2 YFSETQ.

CDR3 nucleotides: TGTGCCAGCAGCCAAGGAAGGGTAGCCGGGGAGCTGTTTTTT. This gives the protein CASSQGRVAGELFF. The chain joins TRBV3-1 (or the pseudogene TRBV3-2) to TRBJ2-2; D not certain. Germline assignment: CDR1 LGHDT and CDR2 YNNKEL (reference sequence). V lost 1 base and J lost 6, with 9 bases in between. This CDR3 is 14 amino acids long.

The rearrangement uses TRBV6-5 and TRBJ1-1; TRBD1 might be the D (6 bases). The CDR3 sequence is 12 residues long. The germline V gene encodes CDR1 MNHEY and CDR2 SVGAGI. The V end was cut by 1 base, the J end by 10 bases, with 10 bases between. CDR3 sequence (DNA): TGTGCCAGCAGTTACTTACAGGGACGAGCTTTCTTT. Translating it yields CASSYLQGRAFF.

The CDR3 nucleotides are TGTGCCAGCAGCGTCAACCCGGGACAGGGGGCCTCTCGATATGGCTACACCTTC. Protein product: CASSVNPGQGASRYGYTF. The chain recombines TRBV9 with TRBJ1-2; 12 bases are shared with TRBD1. This CDR3 has 18 residues. With 2 bases clipped from V and 5 bases from J, the junction kept 13 bases outside the gene matches. The germline V gene encodes CDR1 SGDLS and CDR2 YYNGEE.

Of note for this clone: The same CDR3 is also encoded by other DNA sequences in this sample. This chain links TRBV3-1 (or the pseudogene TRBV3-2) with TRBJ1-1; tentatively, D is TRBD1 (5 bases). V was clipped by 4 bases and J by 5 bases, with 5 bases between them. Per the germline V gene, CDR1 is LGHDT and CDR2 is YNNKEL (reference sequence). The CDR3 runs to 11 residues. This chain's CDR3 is CASSRGTEAFF. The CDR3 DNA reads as TGTGCCAGCAGCCGGGGGACTGAAGCTTTCTTT.

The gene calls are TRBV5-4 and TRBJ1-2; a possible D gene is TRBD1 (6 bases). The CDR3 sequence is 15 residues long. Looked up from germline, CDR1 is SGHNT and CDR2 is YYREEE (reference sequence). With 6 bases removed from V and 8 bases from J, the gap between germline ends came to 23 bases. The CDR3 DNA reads TGTGCCAGCACCACAGGACAGAGCGAAGCGTGGGGCTACACCTTC. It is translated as CASTTGQSEAWGYTF.

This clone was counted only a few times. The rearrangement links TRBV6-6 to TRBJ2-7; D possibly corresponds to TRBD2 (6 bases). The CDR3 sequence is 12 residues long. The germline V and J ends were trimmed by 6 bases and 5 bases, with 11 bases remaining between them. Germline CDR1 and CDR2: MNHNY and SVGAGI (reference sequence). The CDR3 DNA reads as TGTGCCAGCAGCGAAGGGGAGGACGAGCAGTACGTC. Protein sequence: CASSEGEDEQYV.

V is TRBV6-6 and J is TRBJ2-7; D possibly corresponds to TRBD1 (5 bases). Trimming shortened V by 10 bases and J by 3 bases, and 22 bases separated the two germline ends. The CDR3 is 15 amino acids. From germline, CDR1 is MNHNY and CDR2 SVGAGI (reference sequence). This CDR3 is CATSLSRTNRYEQYF. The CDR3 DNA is TGTGCCACCTCCCTCAGTAGGACAAATCGCTACGAGCAGTACTTC.

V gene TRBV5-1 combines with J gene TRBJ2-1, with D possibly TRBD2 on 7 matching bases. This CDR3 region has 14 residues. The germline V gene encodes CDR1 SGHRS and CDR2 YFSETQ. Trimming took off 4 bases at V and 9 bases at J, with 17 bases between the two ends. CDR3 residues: CASSVGGGPSEQFF. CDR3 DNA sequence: TGCGCCAGCAGCGTGGGGGGGGGCCCCTCTGAGCAGTTCTTC. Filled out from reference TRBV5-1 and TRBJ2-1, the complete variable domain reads KAGVTQTPRYLIKTRGQQVTLSCSPISGHRSVSWYQQTPGQGLQFLFEYFSETQRNKGNFPGRFSGRQFSNSRSEMNVSTLELGDSALYLCASSVGGGPSEQFFGPGTRLTVL.

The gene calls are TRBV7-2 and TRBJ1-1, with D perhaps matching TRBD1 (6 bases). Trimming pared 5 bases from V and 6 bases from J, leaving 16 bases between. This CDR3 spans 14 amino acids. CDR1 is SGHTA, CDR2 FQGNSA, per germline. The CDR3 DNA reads TGTGCCAGCAGCAAAAGGACAGCACACTCTGAAGCTTTCTTT. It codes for CASSKRTAHSEAFF.

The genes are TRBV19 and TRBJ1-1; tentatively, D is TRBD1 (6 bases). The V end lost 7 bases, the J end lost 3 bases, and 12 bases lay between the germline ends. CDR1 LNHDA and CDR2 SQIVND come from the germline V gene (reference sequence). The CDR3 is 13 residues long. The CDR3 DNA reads TGTGCCAGTAATCAGGGGAGCGACACTGAAGCTTTCTTT. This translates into CASNQGSDTEAFF. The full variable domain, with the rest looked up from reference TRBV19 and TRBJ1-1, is DGGITQSPKYLFRKEGQNVTLSCEQNLNHDAMYWYRQDPGQGLRLIYYSQIVNDFQKGDIAEGYSVSREKKESFPLTVTSAQKNPTAFYLCASNQGSDTEAFFGQGTRLTVV.

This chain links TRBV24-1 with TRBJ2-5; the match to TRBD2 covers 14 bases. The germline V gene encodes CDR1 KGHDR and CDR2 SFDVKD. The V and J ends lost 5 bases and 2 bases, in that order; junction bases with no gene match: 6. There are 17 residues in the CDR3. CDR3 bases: TGTGCCACCAGTGGGACTAGCGGGGGGCTTACACAAGAGACCCAGTACTTC. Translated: CATSGTSGGLTQETQYF.

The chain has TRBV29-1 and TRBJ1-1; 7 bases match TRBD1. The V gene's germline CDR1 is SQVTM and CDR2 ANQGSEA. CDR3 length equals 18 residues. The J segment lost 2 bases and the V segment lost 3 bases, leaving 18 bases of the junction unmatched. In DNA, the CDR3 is TGCAGCGTTGACATTTTGGACAGGCAGTACACACCAAACACTGAAGCTTTCTTT. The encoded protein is CSVDILDRQYTPNTEAFF.

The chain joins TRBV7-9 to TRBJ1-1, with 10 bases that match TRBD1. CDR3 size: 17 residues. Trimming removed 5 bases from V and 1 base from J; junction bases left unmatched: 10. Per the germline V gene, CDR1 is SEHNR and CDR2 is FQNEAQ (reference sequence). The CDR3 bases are TGTGCCAGCAGCCCCGCGGGACAGGGGATGGGGAACACTGAAGCTTTCTTT. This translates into CASSPAGQGMGNTEAFF.

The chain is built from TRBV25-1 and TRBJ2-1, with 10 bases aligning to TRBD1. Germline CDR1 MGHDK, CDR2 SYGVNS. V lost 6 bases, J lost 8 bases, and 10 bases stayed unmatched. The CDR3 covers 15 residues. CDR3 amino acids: CASRRQGAAGYEQFF. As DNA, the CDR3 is TGTGCCAGCAGAAGACAGGGGGCCGCTGGGTATGAGCAGTTCTTC.

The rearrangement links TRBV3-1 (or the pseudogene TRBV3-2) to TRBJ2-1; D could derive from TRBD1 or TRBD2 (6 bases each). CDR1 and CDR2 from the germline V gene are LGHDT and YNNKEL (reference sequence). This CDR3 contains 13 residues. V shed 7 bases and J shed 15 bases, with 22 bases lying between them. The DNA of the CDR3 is TGTGCCAGCACCGAGGCGGGACAACCTTATCGGTTCTTC. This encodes CASTEAGQPYRFF.

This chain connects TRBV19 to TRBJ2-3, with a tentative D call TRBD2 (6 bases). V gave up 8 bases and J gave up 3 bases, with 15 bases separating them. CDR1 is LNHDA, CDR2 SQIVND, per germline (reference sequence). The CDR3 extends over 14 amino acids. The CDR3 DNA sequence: TGTGCCAGTGATCCGGGGGACGCAACAGATACGCAGTATTTT. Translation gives CASDPGDATDTQYF.

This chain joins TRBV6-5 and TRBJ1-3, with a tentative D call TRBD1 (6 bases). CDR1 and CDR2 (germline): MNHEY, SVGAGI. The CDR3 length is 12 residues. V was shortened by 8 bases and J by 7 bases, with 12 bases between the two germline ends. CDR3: CASQGIRNTIYF. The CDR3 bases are TGTGCCAGCCAGGGGATACGGAACACCATATATTTT.

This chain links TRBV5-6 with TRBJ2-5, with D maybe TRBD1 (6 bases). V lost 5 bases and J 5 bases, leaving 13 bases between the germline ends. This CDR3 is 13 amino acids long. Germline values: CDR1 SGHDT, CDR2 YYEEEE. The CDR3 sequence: CASRTTGSETQYF. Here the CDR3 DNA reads TGTGCCAGCAGAACTACAGGGTCCGAGACCCAGTACTTC.

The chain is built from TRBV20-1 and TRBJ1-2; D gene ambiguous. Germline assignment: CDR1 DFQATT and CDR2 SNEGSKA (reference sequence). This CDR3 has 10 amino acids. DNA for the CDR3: TGCACAGGCCCGCCGGGTGGCTACACCTTC. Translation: CTGPPGGYTF.